Here is one T cell receptor (beta chain) with its context. The CDR3 runs to 15 residues. The germline CDR1 and CDR2 sequences are SGHRS and YFSETQ. Trimming left V 3 bases short and J 9 bases short, with 16 bases between. The sample comes from a study of control samples from healthy donors and cancer patients. Here immunoSEQ multiplex PCR was the method, and the copy in TCRdb shows in-frame clones only, minus some. This repertoire shows some 120,000 clones, around 89% found once; its top ten account for approximately 2.3%. Sequencing was performed on blood. The clonotype comes from a woman aged 65 to 85 in good health. V and J are TRBV5-1 and TRBJ1-6, with a tentative D call TRBD1 (5 bases). As DNA, the CDR3 is TGCGCCAGCAGCTGGGGGGAGAGGAGAGGTTCACCCCTCCACTTT. This codes for CASSWGERRGSPLHF.